This is a list of T cell receptor beta chains from one sample in a study of T cells in Graves' hyperthyroidism and ophthalmopathy. TCRdb passed the multiplex PCR reads through MiXCR, listing each CDR3 protein once. Of around 340,000 distinct CDR3 sequences in the sample, roughly 17% were seen once. The sequencing sample was made of blood. All receptors derive from a man aged 30-40 years with Graves' hyperthyroidism. The CDR3 runs from the conserved cysteine through the conserved F or W.

V gene,J gene,CDR3 protein
TRBV12-3/TRBV12-4,TRBJ2-1,CASSFLGLAVQTGNEQFF
TRBV11-2,TRBJ1-5,CASSLTGRSDQPQHF
TRBV28,TRBJ2-5,CASSLTMTSGIQETQYF
TRBV10-3,TRBJ2-1,CATQGSSSYNEQFF
TRBV27,TRBJ1-1,CASSGKAVVTATALAAFF
TRBV29-1,TRBJ1-5,CSVEVEINQPQHF
TRBV10-3,TRBJ2-7,CAISDHTLPGAYEQYF
TRBV27,TRBJ2-5,CASSSQTSFVETQYF
TRBV5-1,TRBJ1-4,CASSRQDPGEKLFF
TRBV30,TRBJ1-5,CAWSQVGQPQHF
TRBV30,TRBJ2-1,CALSGWNEQFF
TRBV27,TRBJ2-1,CASSWSLAGNEQFF
TRBV2,TRBJ1-6,CASKGSSYNSPLHF
TRBV6-1,TRBJ2-7,CASADGPYEQYF
TRBV11-3,TRBJ1-4,CASSSILGEKLFF
TRBV7-8,TRBJ1-4,CASRRSNEKLFF
TRBV14,TRBJ2-5,CASIARGETQYF
TRBV20-1,TRBJ2-3,CSARGSTGNKGDTQYF
TRBV11-3,TRBJ1-4,CASSPPQGAVEKLFF
TRBV2,TRBJ2-5,CASSVDRKETQYF